This T cell receptor beta chain was captured by sequencing in a study of technical replicates of blood from several donors. Profiling relied on immunoSEQ multiplex PCR, and the TCRdb table lists in-frame clones only, not all of them. Here the sample spans roughly 80,000 clones, approximately 91% being singletons. V lost 2 bases and J 2 bases, leaving 4 bases between the germline ends. The CDR3 extends over 12 amino acids. CDR1 is KGHSH and CDR2 is LQKENI in the germline V gene. The V call is TRBV18, the J call TRBJ2-7; D is unresolved. The source of this sequence is a human donor in good health. The sequenced sample consisted of T cells isolated from PBMCs. CDR3 sequence reads: CASSPNTYEQYF. CDR3 nucleotides: TGTGCCAGCTCACCAAACACCTACGAGCAGTACTTC.